This TCR beta chain emerged from a study of cytomegalovirus exposure and HLA in healthy donors. Study summary: An earlier analysis found around 100 million unique TCR beta sequences from 150 million to 200 million T cells. The study's findings and limits: Based on reports, TCR beta sequences accurately predicted HLA-A and HLA-B alleles for most subjects.

PCR involved 60 Vbeta and 13 Jbeta primers. Produced via immunoSEQ multiplex PCR; TCRdb's table is partial and in-frame only. In the table there are 75,000 to 95,000 clones, approximately 84% of which are singletons. This clone was detected only a few times. As yet, its antigen is unknown. Trimming took 4 bases from V and 8 from J, leaving 11 bases between them. Germline CDR1 reads SQVTM; CDR2 reads ANQGSEA. CDR3 length equals 11 residues. The chain links TRBV29-1 to TRBJ1-2; D is undetermined. The clonotype originates from a young man in good health and CMV-seronegative. The source material was PBMCs. The CDR3 reads CSVGEQRGYTF. The CDR3 region has the DNA TGCAGCGTTGGTGAACAGAGAGGCTACACCTTC.